This T cell receptor (beta chain) was identified in a study of T-cell reconstitution after alpha-beta-depleted transplantation in children. This clonotype was found many times. The antigen is undetermined. Trimming left V 0 bases short and J 0 bases short, with 14 bases between. Germline loops: CDR1 DFQATT, CDR2 SNEGSKA (reference sequence). This CDR3 has 17 residues. Unique molecular identifiers were used in preparing the TCRbeta library. A single record per CDR3 protein comes from TCRdb applying MiXCR to the PCR reads. This sample has about 160,000 distinct CDR3 sequences; approximately 12% occur once, and the top ten carry around 13%. Study-level results: Reportedly, alpha-beta T cells present about two months post-transplant originated from several hundred expanded clones of graft origin. Surviving recipient cells, namely T cells and thymic progenitors, were the source of high day-60 TCRbeta diversity in some patients. T-cell counts and diversity at one year following transplant were attributed mainly to newly produced T cells.

This TCR derives from a boy aged 2 to 9 with acute myeloid leukemia, due to receive a stem cell transplant. The J gene is TRBJ2-2, the V gene TRBV20-1; D gene uncertain. The specimen was PBMCs, collected before TCRalphabeta/CD19-depleted stem cell transplant. This CDR3 reads CSARDALGRANTGELFF. The CDR3 DNA follows: TGCAGTGCTAGAGATGCTCTTGGGCGAGCGAACACCGGGGAGCTGTTTTTT.